These 14 T cell receptor beta chains share one sample of origin, sequenced in a study of beta chain features in type 1 diabetes. What was sequenced were expressed TCRB transcripts, since all of the isolated RNA had been reverse transcribed. The method was immunoSEQ multiplex PCR; TCRdb's version includes in-frame clones alone and lacks a portion of them. The sample consists of 390,000 or so clones, more than 11% of them appearing once. Sequenced material: naive CD4+ T cells from blood. The receptors derive from a young man in good health.

The chain is built from TRBV5-1 and TRBJ2-2; D is unresolved. This CDR3 region has 12 residues. CDR1 is SGHRS and CDR2 is YFSETQ in the germline V gene. Trimming removed 0 bases from V and 9 bases from J, with 6 bases in between. In DNA form, the CDR3 reads TGCGCCAGCAGCTTGGATCTCTGGGAGCTGTTTTTT. Translated, it gives CASSLDLWELFF. The full variable domain, rest sourced from reference TRBV5-1 and TRBJ2-2, is KAGVTQTPRYLIKTRGQQVTLSCSPISGHRSVSWYQQTPGQGLQFLFEYFSETQRNKGNFPGRFSGRQFSNSRSEMNVSTLELGDSALYLCASSLDLWELFFGEGSRLTVL.

The chain combines TRBV5-4 with TRBJ2-1; the D is unclear. Germline CDR1 and CDR2: SGHNT and YYREEE (reference sequence). This CDR3 region has 15 residues. Trimming left V 4 bases short and J 2 bases short, with 13 bases between. The CDR3 is CASSHLAPTYNEQFF. CDR3 in DNA: TGTGCCAGCAGCCATTTAGCCCCTACCTACAATGAGCAGTTCTTC.

There are a few counts of this clone. CDR3 residues: CASSSQGIYEQYF. The DNA for the CDR3 is TGTGCCAGCAGCTCCCAGGGGATCTACGAGCAGTACTTC. The genes are TRBV11-2 and TRBJ2-7, with D perhaps TRBD1 (6 bases). The germline gives CDR1 SGHAT, CDR2 FQNNGV. This CDR3 spans 13 amino acids. Deletions cut 4 bases from V and 3 bases from J, with 10 bases between. The full variable domain, rest sourced from reference TRBV11-2 and TRBJ2-7, is EAGVAQSPRYKIIEKRQSVAFWCNPISGHATLYWYQQILGQGPKLLIQFQNNGVVDDSQLPKDRFSAERLKGVDSTLKIQPAKLEDSAVYLCASSSQGIYEQYFGPGTRLTVT.

This chain joins TRBV4-3 and TRBJ1-1; D is uncertain. Per germline, CDR1 LGHNA and CDR2 YSLEER. V gave up 1 base and J gave up 6 bases, with 6 bases separating them. CDR3 length: 12 amino acids. The CDR3 DNA sequence: TGCGCCAGCAGCCAAGGTGAGGCTGAAGCTTTCTTT. Translation: CASSQGEAEAFF.

This clone was seen a handful of times. The same CDR3 arises from other DNA sequences in this sample as well. This chain connects TRBV29-1 to TRBJ2-1; D unclear. V was shortened by 4 bases and J by 7 bases, with 5 bases between the two germline ends. Germline loops: CDR1 SQVTM, CDR2 ANQGSEA. CDR3 length equals 10 residues. CDR3 residues: CSVVGNEQFF. Written as DNA, the CDR3 is TGCAGCGTTGTGGGTAATGAGCAGTTCTTC.

This clone was detected a few times. V gene TRBV4-3 combines with J gene TRBJ2-2, with no clear D. The CDR3 sequence is 15 residues long. The V gene's germline CDR1 is LGHNA and CDR2 YSLEER. V was pared by 0 bases and J by 8 bases, with 13 bases between. The CDR3 nucleotides are TGCGCCAGCAGCCAAGATCTGATAAGTTATGGGGAGCTGTTTTTT. Protein: CASSQDLISYGELFF.

The sample holds a few counts of this clone. The V call is TRBV15, the J call TRBJ2-3, with D possibly matching TRBD1 (5 bases). Trimming shortened V by 5 bases and J by 4 bases, and 7 bases separated the two germline ends. The germline gives CDR1 LNHNV, CDR2 YYDKDF (reference sequence). The CDR3 has 12 residues. The CDR3 DNA reads as TGTGCCACCAGCCGCAGGGCAGATACGCAGTATTTT. Residues: CATSRRADTQYF.

This clone occurred a few times. The rearrangement joins TRBV7-9 to TRBJ2-2; unclear D gene. The CDR3 sequence is 14 residues long. V was pared by 4 bases and J by 6 bases, with 12 bases between. CDR1 and CDR2 from the germline V gene are SEHNR and FQNEAQ (reference sequence). This CDR3 reads CASSSPDGAGELFF. For the CDR3, the DNA is TGTGCCAGCAGCTCACCCGATGGGGCCGGGGAGCTGTTTTTT.

The V call is TRBV4-2, the J call TRBJ1-5, with a possible D match to TRBD1 (5 bases). Germline V gene lookup returns CDR1 LGHNA and CDR2 YNFKEQ. CDR3 length equals 15 residues. V was trimmed by 2 bases and J by 8 bases, leaving 16 bases between them. CDR3 residues: CASSQRGAPGEPQHF. As DNA, the CDR3 is TGTGCCAGCAGCCAAAGGGGAGCCCCCGGGGAGCCCCAGCATTTT.

This clone was detected only a few times. The CDR3 sequence is CSVVDERRMNTEAFF. The CDR3 coding sequence is TGCAGCGTTGTGGACGAGAGGAGGATGAACACTGAAGCTTTCTTT. This chain uses TRBV29-1 with TRBJ1-1; D gene unclear. Trimming took off 4 bases at V and 0 bases at J, with 15 bases between the two ends. The CDR3 spans 15 residues. Germline V lookup: CDR1 SQVTM, CDR2 ANQGSEA.

The V and J genes are TRBV29-1 and TRBJ1-5; D is possibly TRBD1 (5 bases). This CDR3 region has 14 residues. Germline loops: CDR1 SQVTM, CDR2 ANQGSEA. The ends were cut back, 7 bases at V and 0 bases at J, with 13 bases in the middle. CDR3 DNA sequence: TGCAGCGCTACAGGTACCAATAGCAATCAGCCCCAGCATTTT. It encodes CSATGTNSNQPQHF.

As for this clone: This sample includes further DNA sequences coding for the same CDR3. This chain links TRBV18 with TRBJ2-1; no firm D call. Germline V lookup: CDR1 KGHSH, CDR2 LQKENI. This CDR3 has 12 amino acids. The V end was cut by 2 bases, the J end by 6 bases, with 5 bases between. The CDR3 region has the DNA TGTGCCAGCTCACCAAGTGGCAATGAGCAGTTCTTC. Protein product: CASSPSGNEQFF.

This clone was detected only a few times. The same CDR3 arises from other DNA sequences in this sample as well. This rearrangement joins TRBV9 to TRBJ2-5; D unresolved. CDR1 and CDR2 from the germline V gene are SGDLS and YYNGEE. V was clipped by 0 bases and J by 3 bases, with 6 bases between them. This CDR3 is 13 amino acids long. CDR3 loop: CASSVGSEETQYF. In nucleotides, the CDR3 is TGTGCCAGCAGCGTAGGATCCGAAGAGACCCAGTACTTC.

This rearrangement joins TRBV14 to TRBJ1-1; D may be TRBD1 (6 bases). CDR1 and CDR2 (germline): SGHDN, FVKESK. V was cut by 1 base and J by 4 bases, with 10 bases left in between. This CDR3 spans 14 amino acids. Written as DNA, the CDR3 is TGTGCCAGCAGCCAAGCAATCAGGGGCACTGAAGCTTTCTTT. Protein product: CASSQAIRGTEAFF.